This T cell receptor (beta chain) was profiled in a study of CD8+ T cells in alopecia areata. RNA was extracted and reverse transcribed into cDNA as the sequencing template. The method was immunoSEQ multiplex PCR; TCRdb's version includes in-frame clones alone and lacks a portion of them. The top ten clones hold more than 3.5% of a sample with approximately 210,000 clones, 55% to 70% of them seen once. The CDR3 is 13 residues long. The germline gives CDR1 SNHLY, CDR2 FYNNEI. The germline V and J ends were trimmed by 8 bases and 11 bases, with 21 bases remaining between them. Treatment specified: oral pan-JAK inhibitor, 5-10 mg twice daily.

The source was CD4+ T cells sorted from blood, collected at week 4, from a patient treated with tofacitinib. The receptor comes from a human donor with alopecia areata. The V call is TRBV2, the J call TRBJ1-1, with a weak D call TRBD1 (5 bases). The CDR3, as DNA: TGTGCCAGCTCGGGGCTCTCCTCCCGAGGGGCTTTCTTT. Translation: CASSGLSSRGAFF.